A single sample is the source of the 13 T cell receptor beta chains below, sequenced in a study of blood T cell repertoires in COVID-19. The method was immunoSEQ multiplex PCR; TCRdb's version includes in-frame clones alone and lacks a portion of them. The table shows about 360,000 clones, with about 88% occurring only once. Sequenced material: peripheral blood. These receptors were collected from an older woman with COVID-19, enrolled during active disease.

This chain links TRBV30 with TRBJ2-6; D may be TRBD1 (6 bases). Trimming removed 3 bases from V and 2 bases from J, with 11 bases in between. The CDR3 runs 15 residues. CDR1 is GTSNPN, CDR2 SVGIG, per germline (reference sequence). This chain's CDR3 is CAWRQGITGANVLTF. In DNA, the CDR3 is TGTGCCTGGAGACAGGGAATAACTGGGGCCAACGTCCTGACTTTC.

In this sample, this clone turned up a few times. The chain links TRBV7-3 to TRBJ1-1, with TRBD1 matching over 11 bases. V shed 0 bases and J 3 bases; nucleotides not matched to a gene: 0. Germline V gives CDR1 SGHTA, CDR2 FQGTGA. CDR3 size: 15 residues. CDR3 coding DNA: TGTGCCAGCAGCTTAACGGACAGGGGGCACACTGAAGCTTTCTTT. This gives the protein CASSLTDRGHTEAFF.

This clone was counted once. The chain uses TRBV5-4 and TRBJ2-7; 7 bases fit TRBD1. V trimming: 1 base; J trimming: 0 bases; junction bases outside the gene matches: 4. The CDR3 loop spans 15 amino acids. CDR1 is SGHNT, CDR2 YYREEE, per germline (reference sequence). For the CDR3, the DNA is TGTGCCAGCAGCTTGAAGGACAGGAGCTCCTACGAGCAGTACTTC. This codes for CASSLKDRSSYEQYF.

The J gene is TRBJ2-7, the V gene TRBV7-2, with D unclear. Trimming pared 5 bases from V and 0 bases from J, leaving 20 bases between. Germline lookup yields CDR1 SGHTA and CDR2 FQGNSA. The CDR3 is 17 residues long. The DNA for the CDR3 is TGTGCCAGCAGCCCCCGTCCAGGTACCTTTAGCTCCTACGAGCAGTACTTC. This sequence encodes CASSPRPGTFSSYEQYF. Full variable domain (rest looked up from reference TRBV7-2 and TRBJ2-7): GAGVSQSPSNKVTEKGKDVELRCDPISGHTALYWYRQSLGQGLEFLIYFQGNSAPDKSGLPSDRFSAERTGGSVSTLTIQRTQQEDSAVYLCASSPRPGTFSSYEQYFGPGTRLTVT.

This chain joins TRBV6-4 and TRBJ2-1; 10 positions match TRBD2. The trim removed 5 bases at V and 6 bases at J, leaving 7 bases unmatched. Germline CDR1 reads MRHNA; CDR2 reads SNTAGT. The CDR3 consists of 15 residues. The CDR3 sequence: CASSPQRGGPNEQFF. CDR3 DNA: TGTGCCAGCAGTCCCCAGCGGGGGGGCCCCAATGAGCAGTTCTTC.

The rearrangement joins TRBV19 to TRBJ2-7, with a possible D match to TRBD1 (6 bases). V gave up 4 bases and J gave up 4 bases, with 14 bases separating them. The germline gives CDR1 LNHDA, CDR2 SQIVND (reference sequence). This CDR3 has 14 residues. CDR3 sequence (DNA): TGTGCCAGTAGTACTCTGGGGGCTGGATACGAGCAGTACTTC. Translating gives CASSTLGAGYEQYF.

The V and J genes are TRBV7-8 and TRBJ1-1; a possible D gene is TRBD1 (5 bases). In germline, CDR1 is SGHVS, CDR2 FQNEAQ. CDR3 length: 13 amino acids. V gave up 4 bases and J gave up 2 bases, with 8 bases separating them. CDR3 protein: CASSSGGNTEAFF. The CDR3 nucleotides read TGTGCCAGCAGCTCCGGGGGAAACACTGAAGCTTTCTTT.

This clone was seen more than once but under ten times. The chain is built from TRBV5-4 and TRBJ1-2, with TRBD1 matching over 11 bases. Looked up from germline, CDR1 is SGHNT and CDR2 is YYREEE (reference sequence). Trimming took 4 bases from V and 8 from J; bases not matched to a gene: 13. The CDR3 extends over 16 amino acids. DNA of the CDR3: TGTGCCAGCAGCCCCTGGACAGGGGGCGCGATGAGGGGCTACACCTTC. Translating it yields CASSPWTGGAMRGYTF.

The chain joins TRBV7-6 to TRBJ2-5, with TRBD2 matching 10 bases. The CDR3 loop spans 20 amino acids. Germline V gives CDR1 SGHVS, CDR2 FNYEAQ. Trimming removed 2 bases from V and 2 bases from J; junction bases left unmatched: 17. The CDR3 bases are TGTGCCAGCAGCTTAAGGTGGGCTAGCGGGGGCCGGCGACCGCAAGAGACCCAGTACTTC. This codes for CASSLRWASGGRRPQETQYF.

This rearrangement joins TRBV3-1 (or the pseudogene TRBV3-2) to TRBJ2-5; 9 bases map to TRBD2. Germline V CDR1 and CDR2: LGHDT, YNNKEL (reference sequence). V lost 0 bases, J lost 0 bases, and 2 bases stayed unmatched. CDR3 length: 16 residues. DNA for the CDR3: TGTGCCAGCAGCCAAGAACTAGCGGGCAACCAAGAGACCCAGTACTTC. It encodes CASSQELAGNQETQYF.

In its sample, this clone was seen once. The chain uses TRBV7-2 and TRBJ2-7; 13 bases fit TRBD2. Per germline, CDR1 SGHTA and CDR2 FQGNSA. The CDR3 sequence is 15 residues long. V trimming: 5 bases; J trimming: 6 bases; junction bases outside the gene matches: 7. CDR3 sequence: CASSQRTSGGLEQYF. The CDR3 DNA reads TGTGCCAGCAGCCAAAGGACTAGCGGGGGCCTCGAGCAGTACTTC.

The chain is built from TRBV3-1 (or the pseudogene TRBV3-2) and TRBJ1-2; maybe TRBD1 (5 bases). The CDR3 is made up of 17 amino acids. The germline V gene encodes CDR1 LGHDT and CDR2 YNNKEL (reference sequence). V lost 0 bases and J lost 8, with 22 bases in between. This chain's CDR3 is CASSQEGEGTKCGGYTF. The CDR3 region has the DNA TGTGCCAGCAGCCAAGAAGGGGAGGGAACGAAGTGCGGGGGCTACACCTTC.

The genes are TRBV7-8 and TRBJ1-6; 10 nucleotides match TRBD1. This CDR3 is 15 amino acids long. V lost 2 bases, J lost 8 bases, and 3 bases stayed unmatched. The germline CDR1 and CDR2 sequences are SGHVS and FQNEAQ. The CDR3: CASSLSDRGHSPLHF. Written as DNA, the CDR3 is TGTGCCAGCAGCTTATCCGACAGGGGGCATTCACCCCTCCACTTT.